Presented here are 26 T cell receptor beta chains from one specimen sequenced in a study of T cells in Graves' hyperthyroidism and ophthalmopathy. Amplification yielded TCR beta CDR3 regions, with RNA transcripts as the source. The HTBI set primed first-round TCR CDR3 RT-PCR. TCRdb re-called the multiplex PCR reads through MiXCR, storing one row per CDR3 protein. The data show 300,000 to 350,000 distinct CDR3 sequences, with approximately 15% seen just once and around 23% held by the top ten. What was sequenced was blood. These receptors all come from a woman aged 25 to 45 with Graves' hyperthyroidism.

This clonotype was counted ten times or more. The genes are TRBV24-1 and TRBJ1-1; D not resolved. Trimming took off 7 bases at V and 9 bases at J, with 17 bases between the two ends. Germline V CDR1 and CDR2: KGHDR, SFDVKD. The CDR3 has 13 amino acids. As DNA, the CDR3 is TGTGCCACCAGGAAATTGTCGTCAGAAAAAGCTTTCTTT. Translated, it gives CATRKLSSEKAFF.

This chain connects TRBV10-3 to TRBJ2-1; weak D call: TRBD1 (6 bases). The V gene's germline CDR1 is ENHRY and CDR2 SYGVKD. The CDR3 extends over 16 amino acids. Trimming removed 7 bases from V and 1 base from J, with 17 bases in between. CDR3 sequence reads: CAINKGQGQSYNEQFF. DNA of the CDR3: TGTGCCATCAATAAAGGGCAGGGGCAGTCCTACAATGAGCAGTTCTTC.

The CDR3: CASSVDRNEQFF. The CDR3 DNA sequence: TGTGCCAGCAGCGTAGACCGGAATGAGCAGTTCTTC. V usage is TRBV9 and J usage is TRBJ2-1; D is unresolved. V shed 0 bases and J shed 7 bases, with 5 bases lying between them. The CDR3 has 12 residues. From germline, CDR1 is SGDLS and CDR2 YYNGEE. Drawing the rest from reference TRBV9 and TRBJ2-1, the complete variable domain is DSGVTQTPKHLITATGQRVTLRCSPRSGDLSVYWYQQSLDQGLQFLIQYYNGEERAKGNILERFSAQQFPDLHSELNLSSLELGDSALYFCASSVDRNEQFFGPGTRLTVL.

The table lists this clonotype with many counts. V and J are TRBV3-1 and TRBJ2-7; no firm D call. CDR3 length equals 16 residues. The V end was cut by 3 bases, the J end by 2 bases, with 17 bases between. Germline CDR1 and CDR2: LGHDT and YNNKEL (reference sequence). In DNA, the CDR3 is TGTGCCAGCAGCCAGCCCATTGGGCCATCACCCTACGAGCAGTACTTC. Translated: CASSQPIGPSPYEQYF.

This clonotype has ten or more counts. This rearrangement joins TRBV11-3 to TRBJ1-3; 9 nucleotides match TRBD1. CDR1 and CDR2 from the germline V gene are SGHNT and YENEEA. The CDR3 contains 15 residues. The V segment lost 5 bases and the J segment 2 bases; nucleotides outside the gene matches: 4. Here the CDR3 reads CASSPGQGPGNTIYF. The CDR3 region has the DNA TGTGCCAGCAGCCCGGGACAGGGCCCTGGAAACACCATATATTTT.

The table lists this clonotype with a few counts. V is TRBV27 and J is TRBJ1-3; no reliable D call. Trimming cost V 5 bases and J 0 bases, with 14 bases left between them. The V gene's germline CDR1 is MNHEY and CDR2 SMNVEV (reference sequence). This CDR3 contains 16 residues. The chain's CDR3 is CASSPSVYHSGNTIYF. CDR3 sequence (DNA): TGTGCCAGCAGTCCCTCCGTTTATCACTCTGGAAACACCATATATTTT.

This clonotype has at least ten counts. V is TRBV11-2 and J is TRBJ2-5; D might be TRBD2 (6 bases). Trimming took off 1 base at V and 2 bases at J, with 20 bases between the two ends. This CDR3 comprises 18 residues. Germline CDR1 SGHAT, CDR2 FQNNGV. The CDR3 region has the DNA TGTGCCAGCAGCTTAGGCTGGCAGGTTAGCGGATATCAAGAGACCCAGTACTTC. It yields the protein CASSLGWQVSGYQETQYF.

This chain uses TRBV6-1 with TRBJ2-5; D is possibly TRBD2 (5 bases). The CDR3 has 13 amino acids. Looked up from germline, CDR1 is MNHNS and CDR2 is SASEGT. Deletions cut 5 bases from V and 4 bases from J, with 11 bases between. CDR3: CASSLERRETQYF. The CDR3 nucleotides read TGTGCCAGCAGTTTGGAGCGGAGAGAGACCCAGTACTTC.

Only a few counts were recorded for this clonotype. The chain is built from TRBV24-1 and TRBJ2-2; no clear D. The CDR3 sequence is 15 residues long. Trimming left V 2 bases short and J 5 bases short, with 11 bases between. Germline CDR1 and CDR2: KGHDR and SFDVKD. The CDR3 here is CATSDSQLLTGELFF. The CDR3 bases are TGTGCCACCAGTGATTCCCAACTGTTGACCGGGGAGCTGTTTTTT.

This clonotype was found a few times. The chain carries TRBV19 and TRBJ1-4; D is uncertain. Germline values: CDR1 LNHDA, CDR2 SQIVND (reference sequence). The CDR3 consists of 13 residues. V lost 8 bases and J lost 6, with 13 bases in between. CDR3 protein: CASALKWDEKLFF. The CDR3 nucleotides read TGTGCCAGTGCTCTCAAGTGGGATGAAAAACTGTTTTTT.

This chain connects TRBV20-1 to TRBJ2-1; perhaps TRBD1 as D (7 bases). Germline assignment: CDR1 DFQATT and CDR2 SNEGSKA (reference sequence). The V end lost 3 bases, the J end lost 7 bases, and 16 bases lay between the germline ends. This CDR3 contains 14 residues. This CDR3 reads CSARDAGGRNEQFF. In DNA form, the CDR3 reads TGCAGTGCTAGGGATGCAGGGGGGCGGAATGAGCAGTTCTTC.

This clonotype showed up just a few times. The chain is built from TRBV20-1 and TRBJ1-5; D perhaps matches TRBD1 (5 bases). Germline-derived CDR1 and CDR2 are DFQATT and SNEGSKA (reference sequence). CDR3 length: 13 amino acids. V was pared by 2 bases and J by 9 bases, with 14 bases between. The CDR3 spells CSARQGTLGPQHF. The CDR3, as DNA: TGCAGTGCTAGACAGGGCACCTTAGGGCCCCAGCATTTT.

The chain combines TRBV20-1 with TRBJ2-7, with 9 bases that match TRBD2. CDR1 is DFQATT, CDR2 SNEGSKA, per germline (reference sequence). Trimming took 4 bases from V and 3 from J; bases not matched to a gene: 4. The CDR3 is 13 amino acids. For the CDR3, the DNA is TGCAGTGCTACCCTAGCGGGACGCTACGAGCAGTACTTC. It specifies CSATLAGRYEQYF.

This clonotype was picked up many times. J is TRBJ1-5 and V is TRBV27, with 11 bases identical to TRBD1. V shed 7 bases, J shed 5 bases, and the junction held 10 bases outside the gene matches. This CDR3 contains 16 residues. CDR1 MNHEY and CDR2 SMNVEV come from the germline V gene (reference sequence). CDR3 sequence: CASTDGQGAMHQPQHF. As DNA, the CDR3 is TGTGCCAGCACCGACGGACAGGGGGCGATGCATCAGCCCCAGCATTTT.

This clonotype came up many times. The V and J genes are TRBV29-1 and TRBJ1-1; D unresolved. Per the germline V gene, CDR1 is SQVTM and CDR2 is ANQGSEA. The CDR3 extends over 13 amino acids. Trimming removed 7 bases from V and 1 base from J, with 13 bases in between. The CDR3 spells CSAEGDWNTEAFF. The CDR3, as DNA: TGCAGCGCCGAAGGAGACTGGAACACTGAAGCTTTCTTT.

This clonotype was detected only a few times. In DNA, the CDR3 is TGCGCCAGCAGTGAATCGGCGAACAATTACAATGAGCAGTTCTTC. It codes for CASSESANNYNEQFF. The chain recombines TRBV10-1 with TRBJ2-1; no definite D call. CDR1 and CDR2 from the germline V gene are WNHNN and SYGVQD (reference sequence). This CDR3 is built from 15 residues. Deletions cut 3 bases from V and 4 bases from J, with 13 bases between.

A note on this clonotype: This may arise from a read error, as a much more abundant clone is one base away. The CDR3 DNA reads TGTGCCGCCGTAGGGTCTCGGGCAGGGGACACCGGGGAGCTGTTTTTT. Its translation is CAAVGSRAGDTGELFF. The J gene is TRBJ2-2, the V gene TRBV6-2 or TRBV6-3; the D gene is possibly TRBD1 (6 bases). This CDR3 contains 16 residues. The germline V and J ends were trimmed by 11 bases and 3 bases, with 22 bases remaining between them. Germline assignment: CDR1 MNHEY and CDR2 SVGEGT.

This clonotype appeared a few times. One end of the junction does not line up with germline, which may come from a read error. The chain employs TRBV15 and TRBJ1-5, with D unresolved. In germline, CDR1 is LNHNV, CDR2 YYDKDF (reference sequence). This CDR3 spans 12 amino acids. This CDR3 reads CATSREDQPQHF. CDR3 sequence (DNA): TGTGCCACCAGCAGAGAGGATCAACCCCAGCATTTT.

This clonotype was counted ten times or more. This chain connects TRBV2 to TRBJ1-4; TRBD1 matches at 8 bases. The CDR3 consists of 14 residues. Germline CDR1 reads SNHLY; CDR2 reads FYNNEI. Trimming at V came to 6 bases and at J to 3 bases, leaving 3 bases not matched to a gene. The CDR3 spells CASRTQGANEKLFF. In nucleotides, the CDR3 is TGTGCCAGCAGGACACAGGGGGCTAATGAAAAACTGTTTTTT. Drawing the rest from reference TRBV2 and TRBJ1-4, the complete variable domain is EPEVTQTPSHQVTQMGQEVILRCVPISNHLYFYWYRQILGQKVEFLVSFYNNEISEKSEIFDDQFSVERPDGSNFTLKIRSTKLEDSAMYFCASRTQGANEKLFFGSGTQLSVL.

This clonotype was seen at least ten times. The chain combines TRBV3-1 with TRBJ2-1; a weak D match, TRBD1 (6 bases). Germline V gives CDR1 LGHDT, CDR2 YNNKEL (reference sequence). V lost 1 base to trimming and J lost 7 bases, with 11 bases between them. The CDR3 extends over 14 amino acids. CDR3: CASSQVTGLNEQFF. In DNA, the CDR3 is TGTGCCAGCAGCCAAGTAACAGGGCTGAATGAGCAGTTCTTC.

The chain links TRBV20-1 to TRBJ2-4; D may be TRBD1 (6 bases). Germline loops: CDR1 DFQATT, CDR2 SNEGSKA (reference sequence). The CDR3 totals 15 residues. The CDR3 protein is CVPGDGPSPENIQYF. CDR3 nucleotide sequence: TGCGTCCCAGGGGATGGGCCGTCCCCCGAAAACATTCAGTACTTC.

This clonotype was seen ten or more times. At one end the junction does not follow the germline gene, possibly because of a read error. The chain employs TRBV7-7 and TRBJ2-5; TRBD2 matches 7 bases. There are 16 residues in the CDR3. The germline V gene encodes CDR1 SSHAT and CDR2 FNYEAQ (reference sequence). CDR3 region: CASSLDDGGSFKTQYF. As DNA, the CDR3 is TGTGCTAGCAGCTTAGACGACGGCGGGAGCTTCAAGACCCAGTACTTC.

In its sample, this clonotype was seen a few times. This chain links TRBV9 with TRBJ1-2; the D gene is possibly TRBD1 (6 bases). V was shortened by 6 bases and J by 8 bases, with 26 bases between the two germline ends. The CDR3 runs 16 residues. Germline V gene lookup returns CDR1 SGDLS and CDR2 YYNGEE. The CDR3 region is CASTQNLQGPSLGYTF. In nucleotides, the CDR3 is TGTGCCAGCACCCAGAATCTACAGGGTCCGTCCCTCGGCTACACCTTC.

In its sample, this clonotype was seen many times. This chain joins TRBV20-1 and TRBJ2-5; a possible D gene is TRBD2 (5 bases). Trimming stripped 0 bases from V and 5 bases from J, with 10 bases between. The CDR3 sequence is 13 residues long. CDR1 is DFQATT, CDR2 SNEGSKA, per germline (reference sequence). The CDR3 bases are TGCAGTGCTAGAGATCTAGCAACGGAGACCCAGTACTTC. This gives the protein CSARDLATETQYF.

This clonotype was recorded a few times. The chain employs TRBV6-2 or TRBV6-3 and TRBJ2-1, with D possibly being TRBD1 or TRBD2 (6 bases each). This CDR3 spans 15 amino acids. The germline gives CDR1 MNHEY, CDR2 SVGEGT. Trimming removed 2 bases at V and 2 bases at J, with 10 bases between. The CDR3 loop is CASSYPRGAYNEQFF. The CDR3 nucleotides read TGTGCCAGCAGTTACCCAAGGGGGGCCTACAATGAGCAGTTCTTC.

There are many counts of this clonotype. The J gene is TRBJ1-2, the V gene TRBV28; D call uncertain. Trimming took off 3 bases at V and 3 bases at J, with 11 bases between the two ends. This CDR3 region has 14 residues. Germline V gene data show CDR1 as MDHEN and CDR2 as SYDVKM. The chain's CDR3 is CASSFWRADYGYTF. CDR3 DNA sequence: TGTGCCAGCAGTTTTTGGCGCGCAGACTATGGCTACACCTTC.